One TCR beta chain is described in this entry. Its antigen is not identified. Clones were sequenced by immunoSEQ multiplex PCR, and TCRdb holds only the in-frame ones, with some missing. This sample has some 32,000 clones, with approximately 94% found just once. This sample stems from a study of T cells in localized non-small cell lung cancer. General study results and limits: Because only a single region of the tumor was sequenced, heterogeneity remains possible. Among the tissues sampled, uninvolved adjacent lung had the highest T cell clonality, above tumor. There were a median around 59 of the top 100 tumor clones appearing in adjacent lung.

The V gene lost 3 bases and the J gene lost 1 base, with 11 bases spanning the gap. This CDR3 is 15 amino acids long. Germline V gene lookup returns CDR1 SGDLS and CDR2 YYNGEE. This specimen was peripheral blood, taken before any cancer treatment. The chain is built from TRBV9 and TRBJ2-1, with a tentative D call TRBD1 (6 bases). This receptor was taken from a woman between 35 and 75 years old with stage I lung adenocarcinoma. As DNA, the CDR3 is TGTGCCAGCAGCGACAGGGTAGTATCCTACAATGAGCAGTTCTTC. It yields the protein CASSDRVVSYNEQFF.